The source of this T cell receptor beta chain is a study of T-cell reconstitution after alpha-beta-depleted transplantation in children. Comment on this clonotype: Its antigen remains unidentified.

TCRbeta library construction was performed incorporating unique molecular identifiers. Each CDR3 protein gets one entry after TCRdb re-called the PCR reads with MiXCR. The table shows hundreds of thousands of distinct CDR3 sequences, with 8.2% occurring only once. Germline CDR1 reads KGHDR; CDR2 reads SFDVKD. With V trimmed by 5 bases and J by 3 bases, 11 bases remained unmatched. The CDR3 consists of 17 residues. Whole-study results and caveats: T-cell numbers and diversity, one year after transplant, stemmed largely from T cells that were newly produced. The high TCRbeta diversity at day 60 in some patients came from surviving recipient T cells and thymic progenitors. The study reportedly traced alpha-beta T cells about two months after transplant to several hundred expanded graft clones.

Sequencing was performed on PBMCs, mostly from graft donor cells, taken 180 days after TCRalphabeta/CD19-depleted stem cell transplant. The V gene is TRBV24-1, the J gene TRBJ2-1, with 8 bases matching TRBD2. The TCR was taken from a male patient younger than 18 who had a stem cell transplant for acute lymphoblastic leukemia, so the T cells may come from the graft donor. The CDR3 region has the DNA TGTGCCACCAGTGGCCACCCTATGCGGGGGGTCTACAATGAGCAGTTCTTC. Its translation: CATSGHPMRGVYNEQFF.